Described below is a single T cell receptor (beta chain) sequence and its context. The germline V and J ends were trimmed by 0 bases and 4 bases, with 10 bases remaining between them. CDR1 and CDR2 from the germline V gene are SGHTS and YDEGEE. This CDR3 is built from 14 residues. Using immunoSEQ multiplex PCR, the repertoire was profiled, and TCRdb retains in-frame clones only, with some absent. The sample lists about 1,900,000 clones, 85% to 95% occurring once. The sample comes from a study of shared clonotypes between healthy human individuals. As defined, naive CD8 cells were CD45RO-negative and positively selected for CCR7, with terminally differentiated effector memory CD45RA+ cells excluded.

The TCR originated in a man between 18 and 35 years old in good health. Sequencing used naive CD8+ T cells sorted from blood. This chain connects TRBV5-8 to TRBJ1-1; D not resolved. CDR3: CASSLGSTFTEAFF. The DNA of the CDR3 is TGTGCCAGCAGCTTGGGCAGCACTTTCACTGAAGCTTTCTTT.